The 21 T cell receptor beta chains listed next were all sequenced from one sample in a study of regulatory T cells in long-lasting Graves disease (dated by TCRdb to about 2021). Libraries came from multiplex PCR. The instrument given in TCRdb is Illumina HiSeq 4000. TCR beta libraries were built with iRepertoire HTBI primers and Arm-PCR amplification of CDR3 regions. TCRdb's own reprocessing of the public reads used fastp at Q25 and MiXCR and kept productive beta chains. CDR3 protein duplicates are merged, each entry listing the most common genes and DNA. This sample lists 300,000 to 400,000 distinct CDR3 sequences; 15% to 20% were detected once. About two fifths of the sample is taken by the ten largest. Explained via the paper, the time point label denotes: newly diagnosed GD, antithyroid drugs for less than 3 months. RNA was extracted from PBMCs in TRIzol for both TCR sequencing and RNA sequencing.

The starting material was peripheral blood mononuclear cells (PBMCs), obtained at new diagnosis, from a patient treated with antithyroid drugs. Receptors were obtained from a female donor with Graves disease.

This clonotype showed up many times. This chain connects TRBV12-3 or TRBV12-4 to TRBJ1-4; 9 bases line up with TRBD1. The ends lost 5 bases at V and 10 bases at J; junction bases unmatched: 14. The CDR3 totals 16 residues. As DNA, the CDR3 is TGTGCCAGCAGTCCTGGGACAGGGAGGTCGTATGGAAAACTGTTTTTT. Protein product: CASSPGTGRSYGKLFF.

V usage is TRBV28 and J usage is TRBJ1-4; the match to TRBD1 covers 9 bases. Trimming took 4 bases from V and 8 from J; bases not matched to a gene: 8. The CDR3 is made up of 15 amino acids. Germline CDR1 is MDHEN and CDR2 is SYDVKM. CDR3 region: CASSSPGQGGEKLFF. The CDR3 DNA sequence: TGTGCCAGCAGTTCCCCGGGACAGGGAGGGGAAAAACTGTTTTTT.

This clonotype was seen at least ten times. The gene calls are TRBV28 and TRBJ1-2, with D unclear. CDR3 length: 11 amino acids. Trimming removed 6 bases from V and 7 bases from J, with 9 bases in between. Germline assignment: CDR1 MDHEN and CDR2 SYDVKM. The CDR3 reads CASRGSTGYTF. The CDR3 bases are TGTGCCAGCAGAGGGTCGACTGGCTACACCTTC.

This clonotype appeared many times. This sequence joins TRBV20-1 and TRBJ2-1, with D perhaps TRBD1 or TRBD2 (5 bases each). Germline CDR1 is DFQATT and CDR2 is SNEGSKA (reference sequence). This CDR3 comprises 16 residues. The V gene lost 2 bases and the J gene lost 0 bases, with 14 bases spanning the gap. In nucleotides, the CDR3 is TGCAGTGCTAGAAAGCCGGGACCCCACTCCTACAATGAGCAGTTCTTC. It encodes CSARKPGPHSYNEQFF.

This clonotype has ten or more counts. The V and J genes are TRBV6-1 and TRBJ2-1; D gene ambiguous. Germline lookup yields CDR1 MNHNS and CDR2 SASEGT. Trimming took off 5 bases at V and 6 bases at J, with 17 bases between the two ends. The CDR3 is made up of 15 amino acids. The DNA of the CDR3 is TGTGCCAGCAGTACGCCCACGGGCTACATCAATGAGCAGTTCTTC. Encoded protein: CASSTPTGYINEQFF.

This clonotype was seen more than once but under ten times. The rearrangement uses TRBV6-2 or TRBV6-3 and TRBJ2-7; unclear D gene. Trimming took off 11 bases at V and 0 bases at J, with 20 bases between the two ends. Germline-derived CDR1 and CDR2 are MNHEY and SVGEGT. This CDR3 has 15 residues. In DNA, the CDR3 is TGTGCCGGCGCTGAGCAGGCGGCGGACTCCTACGAGCAGTACTTC. This encodes CAGAEQAADSYEQYF.

This clonotype was seen at least ten times. The V gene is TRBV10-3, the J gene TRBJ2-1; 7 bases line up with TRBD1. CDR3 length: 14 residues. The V gene's germline CDR1 is ENHRY and CDR2 SYGVKD. Trimming at V came to 0 bases and at J to 7 bases, leaving 3 bases not matched to a gene. The CDR3 DNA reads TGTGCCATCAGTGAGTCGAGGGGGCAGAATGAGCAGTTCTTC. This codes for CAISESRGQNEQFF.

This clonotype occurred a few times. The chain combines TRBV29-1 with TRBJ2-1; 8 bases align to TRBD2. With 7 bases clipped from V and 9 bases from J, the junction kept 5 bases outside the gene matches. The length of the CDR3 is 11 residues. CDR1 is SQVTM, CDR2 ANQGSEA, per germline. Here the CDR3 DNA reads TGCAGCGGCATAGCGGGAATTGAGCAGTTCTTC. Translated, it gives CSGIAGIEQFF.

This clonotype has ten or more counts. V gene TRBV11-1 combines with J gene TRBJ2-2; D unclear. This CDR3 comprises 14 residues. Germline values: CDR1 SGHAT, CDR2 FQDESV (reference sequence). V was pared by 3 bases and J by 1 base, with 6 bases between. CDR3 region: CASSLARNTGELFF. The CDR3 region has the DNA TGTGCCAGCAGCTTGGCCCGGAACACCGGGGAGCTGTTTTTT.

A word on this clonotype: This may be a read error: a much more frequent sequence differs by one nucleotide. The rearrangement joins TRBV12-3 or TRBV12-4 to TRBJ2-1; 8 nucleotides agree with TRBD2. The CDR3 is 17 amino acids. With 6 bases clipped from V and 0 bases from J, the junction kept 10 bases outside the gene matches. The CDR3 DNA follows: TGTGCCAGCAGCCCCGGGATTAGCGGGATCTCCTACAATGAGCAGTTCTTC. The encoded protein is CASSPGISGISYNEQFF.

This clonotype was seen ten or more times. At one end the junction does not follow the germline gene, possibly because of a read error. The genes are TRBV6-5 and TRBJ2-1; D is unresolved. This CDR3 spans 16 amino acids. CDR1 and CDR2 (germline): MNHEY, SVGAGI. The CDR3 DNA reads TGTGCCAGCAGTGACTCGATCCTTTTCTCCTACAATGAGCAGTTCTTC. The encoded protein is CASSDSILFSYNEQFF.

This chain joins TRBV25-1 and TRBJ2-1, with D possibly being TRBD1 or TRBD2 (5 bases each). The germline V and J ends were trimmed by 4 bases and 8 bases, with 15 bases remaining between them. CDR3 size: 14 residues. Germline assignment: CDR1 MGHDK and CDR2 SYGVNS. The CDR3 loop reads CASSVPGTGDEQFF. The CDR3 DNA reads TGTGCCAGCAGTGTACCGGGAACAGGTGATGAGCAGTTCTTC.

Turning to this clonotype: It may be a read error: a sequence one base away is much more abundant. The V call is TRBV5-5, the J call TRBJ1-1; no firm D call. Per germline, CDR1 SGHKS and CDR2 YYEKEE (reference sequence). Trimming shortened V by 2 bases and J by 1 base, and 6 bases separated the two germline ends. There are 13 residues in the CDR3. In nucleotides, the CDR3 is TGTGCCAGCAGCTTCAAGTCGAACACTGAAGCTTTCTTT. Translation gives CASSFKSNTEAFF.

This clonotype was observed many times. A much larger clone differs from this one at a single base, so this may be a read error. The V call is TRBV28, the J call TRBJ2-7; maybe TRBD1 (6 bases). This CDR3 comprises 16 residues. Germline CDR1 is MDHEN and CDR2 is SYDVKM. Between the trimmed V and J ends, which lost 4 bases and 1 base, there was a span of 17 bases. The CDR3 DNA reads as TGTGCCAGCAGTTCCCCCACAGGGTTCCCTTCCTACGAGCAGTACTTC. Its protein product is CASSSPTGFPSYEQYF. Using reference TRBV28 and TRBJ2-7 for the parts outside the CDR3, the full variable domain is DVKVTQSSRYLVKRTGEKVFLECVQDMDHENMFWYRQDPGLGLRLIYFSYDVKMKEKGDIPEGYSVSREKKERFSLILESASTNQTSMYLCASSSPTGFPSYEQYFGPGTRLTVT.

This clonotype was picked up many times. The chain is built from TRBV6-1 and TRBJ2-5, with 8 nucleotides matching TRBD2. Germline CDR1 MNHNS, CDR2 SASEGT. After removal of 10 bases from V and 2 bases from J, the junction contained 21 bases not matched to a gene. The CDR3 totals 18 residues. CDR3 protein: CATQGASRSGSYQETQYF. The CDR3 DNA reads as TGTGCCACCCAAGGGGCTTCTAGGAGCGGGAGCTATCAAGAGACCCAGTACTTC.

This clonotype was seen repeatedly, ten times or more. V usage is TRBV6-5 and J usage is TRBJ1-5; D uncertain. This CDR3 region has 15 residues. CDR1 and CDR2 (germline): MNHEY, SVGAGI. The ends were cut back, 2 bases at V and 0 bases at J, with 8 bases in the middle. In DNA, the CDR3 is TGTGCCAGCAGTTACGGCCAATATAGCAATCAGCCCCAGCATTTT. Encoded protein: CASSYGQYSNQPQHF.

This clonotype came up many times. This chain links TRBV5-5 with TRBJ2-2; the D call may be TRBD1 or TRBD2 (5 bases each). The CDR3 is made up of 19 amino acids. Trimming removed 0 bases from V and 3 bases from J, with 21 bases in between. CDR1 is SGHKS and CDR2 is YYEKEE in the germline V gene (reference sequence). In nucleotides, the CDR3 is TGTGCCAGCAGCTTGGTGGTCGGCCAGGGAGAGGTGGACACCGGGGAGCTGTTTTTT. Its protein product is CASSLVVGQGEVDTGELFF.

V usage is TRBV3-1 and J usage is TRBJ2-5, with 7 positions matching TRBD1. V lost 7 bases, J lost 1 base, and 6 bases stayed unmatched. Germline assignment: CDR1 LGHDT and CDR2 YNNKEL (reference sequence). There are 14 residues in the CDR3. CDR3 nucleotide sequence: TGTGCCAGCAACCCGCCAGGGGGCCAAGAGACCCAGTACTTC. Its translation: CASNPPGGQETQYF.

This clonotype was observed a handful of times. The chain employs TRBV4-2 and TRBJ2-5; the match to TRBD1 covers 7 bases. Trimming took 3 bases from V and 0 from J; bases not matched to a gene: 7. This CDR3 is 16 amino acids long. CDR1 is LGHNA and CDR2 is YNFKEQ in the germline V gene. For the CDR3, the DNA is TGTGCCAGCAGCCAGGGGACAGCTTTGTACCAAGAGACCCAGTACTTC. Translation: CASSQGTALYQETQYF.

This clonotype has only one observation. A read error is the likely source, as a far larger clone sits one nucleotide away. The rearrangement links TRBV28 to TRBJ1-2, with 8 bases identical to TRBD1. Germline lookup yields CDR1 MDHEN and CDR2 SYDVKM. The CDR3 runs 15 residues. CDR3 sequence reads: CAGSLLRTGNYGYTF. CDR3 DNA sequence: TGTGCCGGCAGTTTATTAAGGACAGGGAACTATGGCTACACCTTC.

This clonotype showed up many times. This sequence joins TRBV28 and TRBJ2-2; possible D gene TRBD1, 5 bases. The CDR3 sequence is 17 residues long. Trimming took 2 bases from V and 0 from J, leaving 13 bases between them. Germline V gene data show CDR1 as MDHEN and CDR2 as SYDVKM. CDR3 residues: CASSLPADSANTGELFF. The CDR3 DNA sequence: TGTGCCAGCAGTTTACCGGCTGACAGCGCGAACACCGGGGAGCTGTTTTTT.